This T cell receptor (beta chain) was recorded in a study of CD8+ T cells in alopecia areata. Peripheral blood and lesional scalp punch biopsies were taken from alopecia areata patients. Reverse transcribed after extraction, RNA yielded cDNA as the sequencing template. The table came from immunoSEQ multiplex PCR; TCRdb's copy has only in-frame clones and leaves some out. The sample has 150,000 or so clones, 45% to 60% seen once. CDR1 and CDR2 (germline): SEHNR, FQNEAQ (reference sequence). Deletions cut 7 bases from V and 3 bases from J, with 12 bases between. The CDR3 has 13 amino acids. Study-level results: Whereas mice showed it more clearly, TCR sharing across patients was murkier, possibly because of HLA.

This clone was counted between two and nine times. Its specificity is unknown. This TCR was sampled from a human donor with alopecia areata. Sequenced input: CD4+ T cells sorted from blood. The chain uses TRBV7-9 and TRBJ1-2; D may be TRBD1 (5 bases). The CDR3 spells CASTPREDYGYTF. The CDR3 bases are TGTGCCAGCACCCCCAGGGAGGACTATGGCTACACCTTC.